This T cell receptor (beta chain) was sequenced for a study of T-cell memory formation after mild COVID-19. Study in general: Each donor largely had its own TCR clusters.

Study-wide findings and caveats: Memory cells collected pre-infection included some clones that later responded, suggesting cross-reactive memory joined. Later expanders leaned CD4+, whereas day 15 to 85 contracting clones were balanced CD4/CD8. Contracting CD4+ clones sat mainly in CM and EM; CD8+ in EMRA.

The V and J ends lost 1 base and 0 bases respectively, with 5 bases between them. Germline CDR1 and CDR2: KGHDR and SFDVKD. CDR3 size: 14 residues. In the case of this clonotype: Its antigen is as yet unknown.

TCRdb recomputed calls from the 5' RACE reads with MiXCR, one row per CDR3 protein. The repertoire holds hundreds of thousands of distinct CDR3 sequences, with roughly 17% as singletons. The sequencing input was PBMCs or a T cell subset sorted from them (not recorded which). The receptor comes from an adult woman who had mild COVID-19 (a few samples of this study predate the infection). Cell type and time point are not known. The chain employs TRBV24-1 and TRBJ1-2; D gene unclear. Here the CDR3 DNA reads TGTGCCACCAGTGATTTCGGATCTAACTATGGCTACACCTTC. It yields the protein CATSDFGSNYGYTF.